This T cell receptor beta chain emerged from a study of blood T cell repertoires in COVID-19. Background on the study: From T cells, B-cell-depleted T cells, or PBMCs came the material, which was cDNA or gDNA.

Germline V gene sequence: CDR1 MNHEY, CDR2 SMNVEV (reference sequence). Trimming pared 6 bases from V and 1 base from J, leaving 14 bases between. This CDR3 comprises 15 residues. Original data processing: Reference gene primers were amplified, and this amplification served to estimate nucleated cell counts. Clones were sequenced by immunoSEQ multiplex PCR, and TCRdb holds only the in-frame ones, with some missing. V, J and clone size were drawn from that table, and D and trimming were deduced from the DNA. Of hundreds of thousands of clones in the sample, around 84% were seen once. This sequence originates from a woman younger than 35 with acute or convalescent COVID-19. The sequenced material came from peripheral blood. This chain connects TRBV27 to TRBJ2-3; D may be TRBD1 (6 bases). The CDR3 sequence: CASSHGTPGTDTQYF. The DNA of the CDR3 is TGTGCCAGCAGCCACGGGACACCAGGCACAGATACGCAGTATTTT.